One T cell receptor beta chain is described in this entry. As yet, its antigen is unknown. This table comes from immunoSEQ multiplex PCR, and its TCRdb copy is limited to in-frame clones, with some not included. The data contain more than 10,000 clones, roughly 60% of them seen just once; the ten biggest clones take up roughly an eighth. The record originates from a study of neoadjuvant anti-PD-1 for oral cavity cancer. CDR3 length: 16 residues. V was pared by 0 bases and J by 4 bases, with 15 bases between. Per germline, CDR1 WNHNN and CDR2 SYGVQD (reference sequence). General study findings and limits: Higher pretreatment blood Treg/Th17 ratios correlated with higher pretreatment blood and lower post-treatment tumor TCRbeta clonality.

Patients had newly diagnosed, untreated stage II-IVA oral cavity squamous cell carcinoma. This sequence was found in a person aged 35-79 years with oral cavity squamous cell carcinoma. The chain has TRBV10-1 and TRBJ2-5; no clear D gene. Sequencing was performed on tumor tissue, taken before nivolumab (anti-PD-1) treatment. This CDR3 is CASSESVGSPPETQYF. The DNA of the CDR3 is TGCGCCAGCAGTGAGTCGGTCGGCAGCCCCCCAGAGACCCAGTACTTC.